The 24 T cell receptor beta chains below all came from one sample that was sequenced in a study of T cells after posttransplantation cyclophosphamide. Measured with immunoSEQ multiplex PCR; TCRdb has only the in-frame clones, and not every one. This table has approximately 32,000 clones, roughly 90% appearing once. What was sequenced was PBMCs. The source of these receptors is a woman in her 40s with a blood cancer, CMV-positive, and with a related stem cell donor.

The chain is built from TRBV5-1 and TRBJ2-1, with 9 bases lining up with TRBD1. This CDR3 comprises 14 residues. V was pared by 5 bases and J by 4 bases, with 4 bases of the junction left unmatched. Germline V gene sequence: CDR1 SGHRS, CDR2 YFSETQ. The CDR3 DNA follows: TGCGCCAGCAGAATGGACAGGGGATACAATGAGCAGTTCTTC. Protein: CASRMDRGYNEQFF. Full variable domain (remainder filled in from reference TRBV5-1 and TRBJ2-1): KAGVTQTPRYLIKTRGQQVTLSCSPISGHRSVSWYQQTPGQGLQFLFEYFSETQRNKGNFPGRFSGRQFSNSRSEMNVSTLELGDSALYLCASRMDRGYNEQFFGPGTRLTVL.

The V and J genes are TRBV6-5 and TRBJ1-5; perhaps TRBD1 as D (5 bases). The CDR3 extends over 15 amino acids. The V gene lost 0 bases and the J gene lost 7 bases, with 13 bases spanning the gap. CDR1 and CDR2 (germline): MNHEY, SVGAGI. Written as DNA, the CDR3 is TGTGCCAGCAGTTACTCGAAAGTGGGGGGGCAGCCCCAGCATTTT. Translating gives CASSYSKVGGQPQHF.

This chain connects TRBV9 to TRBJ2-3; 8 positions match TRBD2. The CDR3 extends over 14 amino acids. Trimming took 0 bases from V and 6 from J; bases not matched to a gene: 3. The germline CDR1 and CDR2 sequences are SGDLS and YYNGEE. This chain's CDR3 is CASSVATSADTQYF. In DNA, the CDR3 is TGTGCCAGCAGCGTAGCGACTAGCGCGGATACGCAGTATTTT.

V is TRBV7-6 and J is TRBJ2-1; TRBD1 matches at 9 bases. This CDR3 is 16 amino acids long. CDR1 is SGHVS, CDR2 FNYEAQ, per germline. The J segment lost 9 bases and the V segment lost 1 base, leaving 10 bases of the junction unmatched. The CDR3 region has the DNA TGTGCCAGCAGCTTAGAGGGGGGACAGGGCAGGGGTGAGCAGTTCTTC. Translating gives CASSLEGGQGRGEQFF.

The V gene is TRBV21-1, the J gene TRBJ2-1; the D call in the table, TRBD2, was not verified against the DNA. TRBV21-1 is a pseudogene segment. The CDR3 is 12 residues long. The CDR3 DNA follows: TGTGCCAGCAGCAAAAAAGGAGTAGTGCAGTTCTTC. Residues: CASSKKGVVQFF.

The V and J genes are TRBV11-2 and TRBJ2-7; D might be TRBD1 (5 bases). This CDR3 has 12 amino acids. Trimming took 5 bases from V and 5 from J, leaving 10 bases between them. From germline, CDR1 is SGHAT and CDR2 FQNNGV. CDR3 coding DNA: TGTGCCAGCAGCCAGGGAAGGAACGAGCAGTACTTC. This translates into CASSQGRNEQYF.

V is TRBV18 and J is TRBJ1-2; D unclear. V gave up 2 bases and J gave up 0 bases, with 7 bases separating them. The CDR3 consists of 14 residues. Germline V gene data show CDR1 as KGHSH and CDR2 as LQKENI. CDR3 amino acids: CASSPAGPNYGYTF. The CDR3 DNA sequence: TGTGCCAGCTCACCAGCCGGTCCTAACTATGGCTACACCTTC.

V gene TRBV16 combines with J gene TRBJ2-2, with TRBD2 as a possible D gene (6 bases). Between the trimmed V and J ends, which lost 4 bases and 5 bases, there was a span of 20 bases. CDR3 length: 17 amino acids. The germline V gene encodes CDR1 KGHSY and CDR2 FQNENV. CDR3 protein: CASSRVELGLPTGELFF. The CDR3, as DNA: TGTGCCAGCAGCCGTGTTGAATTGGGACTCCCTACCGGGGAGCTGTTTTTT.

The chain carries TRBV7-2 and TRBJ1-3; unclear D gene. The germline V and J ends were trimmed by 3 bases and 0 bases, with 12 bases remaining between them. Germline CDR1 SGHTA, CDR2 FQGNSA. The CDR3 runs 16 residues. CDR3 bases: TGTGCCAGCAGCTTGGCGGCAGCCGGCTCTGGAAACACCATATATTTT. Protein sequence: CASSLAAAGSGNTIYF.

The J gene is TRBJ2-7, the V gene TRBV27, with 8 positions matching TRBD1. With 8 bases clipped from V and 3 bases from J, the junction kept 9 bases outside the gene matches. The CDR3 is 14 residues long. Germline loops: CDR1 MNHEY, CDR2 SMNVEV (reference sequence). For the CDR3, the DNA is TGTGCCAGCGGACCAGGACAGGGACACTACGAGCAGTACTTC. Its translation: CASGPGQGHYEQYF.

The chain carries TRBV7-9 and TRBJ1-1; tentatively, D is TRBD1 (5 bases). The CDR3 extends over 14 amino acids. CDR1 is SEHNR and CDR2 is FQNEAQ in the germline V gene (reference sequence). With 5 bases removed from V and 4 bases from J, the gap between germline ends came to 14 bases. CDR3: CASSATLGVTEAFF. The CDR3 DNA reads TGTGCCAGCAGCGCCACCTTAGGGGTCACTGAAGCTTTCTTT.

This clone was seen just once. The chain couples TRBV13 to TRBJ2-1; 13 bases fit TRBD2. Trimming cost V 5 bases and J 4 bases; bases outside gene matches: 5. CDR1 is PRHDT, CDR2 FYEKMQ, per germline (reference sequence). This CDR3 has 16 amino acids. DNA for the CDR3: TGTGCCAGCAGCCCTCGGACTAGCGGGGGATACAATGAGCAGTTCTTC. Translation: CASSPRTSGGYNEQFF.

The rearrangement uses TRBV7-9 and TRBJ1-5; the match to TRBD1 covers 10 bases. The CDR3 covers 16 residues. The germline gives CDR1 SEHNR, CDR2 FQNEAQ (reference sequence). Germline trimming cut 3 bases from V and 4 bases from J; bases unmatched to any gene: 6. The chain's CDR3 is CASSFLGQGRNQPQHF. The CDR3 region has the DNA TGTGCCAGCAGCTTCTTGGGACAGGGGAGAAATCAGCCCCAGCATTTT.

The table lists this clone with a few counts. This sequence joins TRBV19 and TRBJ2-1, with TRBD2 matching 15 bases. Germline CDR1 reads LNHDA; CDR2 reads SQIVND (reference sequence). The V and J ends lost 7 bases and 8 bases, in that order; junction bases with no gene match: 6. CDR3 length: 15 amino acids. CDR3 residues: CASKGLAGGQDEQFF. CDR3 DNA: TGTGCCAGTAAGGGACTAGCGGGGGGCCAGGATGAGCAGTTCTTC.

V and J are TRBV7-3 and TRBJ2-6, with a tentative D call TRBD1 (6 bases). Per the germline V gene, CDR1 is SGHTA and CDR2 is FQGTGA. The CDR3 loop spans 16 amino acids. With 5 bases removed from V and 2 bases from J, the gap between germline ends came to 13 bases. The CDR3 is CASSGTSGAGANVLTF. CDR3 DNA sequence: TGTGCCAGCAGCGGAACCTCAGGGGCTGGGGCCAACGTCCTGACTTTC.

The V call is TRBV7-6, the J call TRBJ2-1; 11 bases are shared with TRBD2. The CDR3 loop spans 15 amino acids. V shed 5 bases, J shed 8 bases, and the junction held 8 bases outside the gene matches. The germline V gene has CDR1 SGHVS and CDR2 FNYEAQ. This CDR3 reads CASSLSGGAGDEQFF. For the CDR3, the DNA is TGTGCCAGCAGCCTTAGCGGGGGGGCCGGGGATGAGCAGTTCTTC.

This chain uses TRBV5-4 with TRBJ1-2; a weak D match, TRBD1 (5 bases). The V gene's germline CDR1 is SGHNT and CDR2 YYREEE (reference sequence). Trimming removed 0 bases at V and 2 bases at J, with 5 bases between. The CDR3 extends over 13 amino acids. CDR3 sequence: CASSLAGNYGYTF. In DNA form, the CDR3 reads TGTGCCAGCAGCTTGGCAGGGAACTATGGCTACACCTTC.

V gene TRBV28 combines with J gene TRBJ2-1; D not resolved. The length of the CDR3 is 15 residues. V gave up 3 bases and J gave up 7 bases, with 16 bases separating them. CDR1 and CDR2 from the germline V gene are MDHEN and SYDVKM. In nucleotides, the CDR3 is TGTGCCAGCAGTTTTCTGGCGACTCGAGGAAATGAGCAGTTCTTC. Translating it yields CASSFLATRGNEQFF. Drawing the rest from reference TRBV28 and TRBJ2-1, the complete variable domain is DVKVTQSSRYLVKRTGEKVFLECVQDMDHENMFWYRQDPGLGLRLIYFSYDVKMKEKGDIPEGYSVSREKKERFSLILESASTNQTSMYLCASSFLATRGNEQFFGPGTRLTVL.

The chain's CDR3 is CASSGTGGVSYNSPLHF. CDR3 sequence (DNA): TGTGCCAGTAGTGGAACAGGGGGCGTCTCCTATAATTCACCCCTCCACTTT. V gene TRBV19 combines with J gene TRBJ1-6; 9 nucleotides line up with TRBD1. Germline trimming cut 5 bases from V and 0 bases from J; bases unmatched to any gene: 5. Germline V CDR1 and CDR2: LNHDA, SQIVND (reference sequence). There are 17 residues in the CDR3. Together with reference TRBV19 and TRBJ1-6, the CDR3 gives the full variable domain: DGGITQSPKYLFRKEGQNVTLSCEQNLNHDAMYWYRQDPGQGLRLIYYSQIVNDFQKGDIAEGYSVSREKKESFPLTVTSAQKNPTAFYLCASSGTGGVSYNSPLHFGNGTRLTVT.

The rearrangement links TRBV4-1 to TRBJ1-4, with D perhaps matching TRBD1 (5 bases). Germline CDR1 and CDR2: MGHRA and YSYEKL. V lost 3 bases, J lost 8 bases, and 16 bases lay in between. This CDR3 comprises 15 residues. The CDR3 bases are TGCGCCAGCAGCCAGGGAGGGGTTGTAGGAGAAAAACTGTTTTTT. Translated, it gives CASSQGGVVGEKLFF.

This chain joins TRBV27 and TRBJ2-7; 9 bases map to TRBD1. With V trimmed by 0 bases and J by 4 bases, 4 bases remained unmatched. The germline CDR1 and CDR2 sequences are MNHEY and SMNVEV (reference sequence). The CDR3 has 15 amino acids. The CDR3 protein is CASSLSATGGYEQYF. CDR3 nucleotide sequence: TGTGCCAGCAGTTTATCTGCGACAGGGGGGTACGAGCAGTACTTC.

J is TRBJ2-5 and V is TRBV5-1; 7 nucleotides match TRBD2. Germline V lookup: CDR1 SGHRS, CDR2 YFSETQ. The CDR3 covers 14 residues. Trimming cost V 2 bases and J 5 bases; bases outside gene matches: 6. CDR3: CASSFTGGRETQYF. The CDR3 coding sequence is TGCGCCAGCAGCTTCACCGGGGGGAGGGAGACCCAGTACTTC.

The genes are TRBV6-5 and TRBJ1-6; tentatively, D is TRBD1 (6 bases). Germline CDR1 is MNHEY and CDR2 is SVGAGI. V dropped 2 bases and J dropped 11 bases, with 19 bases sitting between them. This CDR3 has 16 amino acids. Here the CDR3 DNA reads TGTGCCAGCAGTTACCCTAGCGGGGGGCTGAGGGCACCCCTCCACTTT. Translating it yields CASSYPSGGLRAPLHF.

This chain uses TRBV4-3 with TRBJ1-2, with a possible D match to TRBD1 (5 bases). Germline CDR1 LGHNA, CDR2 YSLEER. This CDR3 has 15 amino acids. V shed 0 bases and J shed 4 bases, with 12 bases lying between them. In DNA, the CDR3 is TGCGCCAGCAGCCAAGACGAGTCAGGGTTCTATGGCTACACCTTC. Translation gives CASSQDESGFYGYTF.